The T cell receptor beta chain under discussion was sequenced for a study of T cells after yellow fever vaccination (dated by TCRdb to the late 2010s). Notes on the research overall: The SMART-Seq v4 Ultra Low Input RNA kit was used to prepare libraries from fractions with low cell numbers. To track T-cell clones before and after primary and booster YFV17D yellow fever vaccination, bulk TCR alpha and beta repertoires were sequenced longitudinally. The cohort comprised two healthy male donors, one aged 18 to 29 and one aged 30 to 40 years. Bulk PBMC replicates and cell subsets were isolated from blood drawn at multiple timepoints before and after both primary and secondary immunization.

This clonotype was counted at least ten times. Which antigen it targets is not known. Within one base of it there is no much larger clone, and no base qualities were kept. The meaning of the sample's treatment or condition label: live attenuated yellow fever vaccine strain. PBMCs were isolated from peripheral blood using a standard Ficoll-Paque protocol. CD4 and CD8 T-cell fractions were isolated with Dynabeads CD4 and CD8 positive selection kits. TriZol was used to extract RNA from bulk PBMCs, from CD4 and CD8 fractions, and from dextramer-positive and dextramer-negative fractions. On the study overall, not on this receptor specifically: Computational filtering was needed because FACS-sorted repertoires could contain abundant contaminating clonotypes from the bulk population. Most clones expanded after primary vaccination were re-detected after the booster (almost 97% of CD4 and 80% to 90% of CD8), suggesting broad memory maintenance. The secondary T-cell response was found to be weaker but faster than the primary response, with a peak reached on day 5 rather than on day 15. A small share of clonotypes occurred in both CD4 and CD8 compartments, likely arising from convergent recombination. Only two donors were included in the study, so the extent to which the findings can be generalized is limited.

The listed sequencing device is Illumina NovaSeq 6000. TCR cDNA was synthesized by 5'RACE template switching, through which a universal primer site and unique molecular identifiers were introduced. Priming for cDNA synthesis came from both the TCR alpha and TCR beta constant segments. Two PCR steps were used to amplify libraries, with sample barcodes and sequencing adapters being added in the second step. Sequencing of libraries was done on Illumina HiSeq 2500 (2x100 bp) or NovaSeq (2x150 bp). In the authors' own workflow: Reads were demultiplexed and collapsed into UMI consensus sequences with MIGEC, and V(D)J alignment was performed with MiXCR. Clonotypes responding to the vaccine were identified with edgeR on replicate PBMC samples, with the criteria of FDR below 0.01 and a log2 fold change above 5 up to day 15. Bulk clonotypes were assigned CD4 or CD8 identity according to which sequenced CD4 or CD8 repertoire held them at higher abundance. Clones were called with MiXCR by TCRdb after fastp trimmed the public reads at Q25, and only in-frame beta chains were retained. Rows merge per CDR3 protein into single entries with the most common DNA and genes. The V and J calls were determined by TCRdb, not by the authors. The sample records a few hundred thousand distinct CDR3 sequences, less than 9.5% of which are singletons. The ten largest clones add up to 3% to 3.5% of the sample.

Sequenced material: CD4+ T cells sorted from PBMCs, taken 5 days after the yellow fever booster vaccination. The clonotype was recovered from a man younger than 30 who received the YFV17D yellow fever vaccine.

The CDR3 region: CASSHGRANSPLHF. The DNA sequence is as follows: TGCGCCAGCAGCCATGGACGGGCAAATTCACCCCTCCACTTT. The rearranged segments are TRBV4-3 and TRBJ1-6, with an unclear D gene assignment. Via the germline V gene, CDR1 is LGHNA and CDR2 YSLEER. From the cysteine through the phenylalanine, the CDR3 covers 14 amino acids. Only the CDR3 DNA is retained, 42 bases long and in frame from the first base. The trim is 3 bases for V and 7 bases for J, with a gap of 10 bases between the germline ends.